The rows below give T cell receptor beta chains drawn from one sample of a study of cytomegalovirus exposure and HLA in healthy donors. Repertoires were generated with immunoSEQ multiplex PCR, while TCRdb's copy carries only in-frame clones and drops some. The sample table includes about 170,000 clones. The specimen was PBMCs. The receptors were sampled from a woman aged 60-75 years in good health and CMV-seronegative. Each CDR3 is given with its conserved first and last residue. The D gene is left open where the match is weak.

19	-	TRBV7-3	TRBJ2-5	CASSLKGRGKWASQETQYF	TGTGCCAGCAGCTTAAAGGGGAGGGGGAAATGGGCGTCCCAAGAGACCCAGTACTTC
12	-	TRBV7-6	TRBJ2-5	CASSRTQETQYF	TGTGCCAGCAGCAGGACTCAAGAGACCCAGTACTTC
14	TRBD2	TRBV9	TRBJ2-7	CASSGTSGGYEQYF	TGTGCCAGCAGCGGGACTAGCGGGGGGTACGAGCAGTACTTC
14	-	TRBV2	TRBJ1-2	CASSPESVHYGYTF	TGTGCCAGCAGTCCCGAGTCCGTTCACTATGGCTACACCTTC
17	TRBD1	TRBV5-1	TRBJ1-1	CASSLRPGQGVGTEAFF	TGCGCCAGCAGCTTGAGACCGGGACAGGGGGTAGGTACTGAAGCTTTCTTT
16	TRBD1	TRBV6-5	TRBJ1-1	CASSYSSWQGDTEAFF	TGTGCCAGCAGTTACTCTTCGTGGCAGGGGGACACTGAAGCTTTCTTT
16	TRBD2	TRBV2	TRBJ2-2	CASRAGTSGNTGELFF	TGTGCCAGCAGGGCCGGGACTAGCGGCAACACCGGGGAGCTGTTTTTT
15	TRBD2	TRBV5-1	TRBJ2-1	CASSLLAGEVNEQFF	TGCGCCAGCAGCTTACTAGCGGGGGAGGTCAATGAGCAGTTCTTC
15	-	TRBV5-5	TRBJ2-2	CASSRWAENTGELFF	TGTGCCAGCAGCCGATGGGCAGAGAACACCGGGGAGCTGTTTTTT
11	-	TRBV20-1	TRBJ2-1	CSAKPLQEQFF	TGCAGTGCTAAACCATTACAGGAGCAGTTCTTC
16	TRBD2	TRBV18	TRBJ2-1	CASSPQTSGGNNEQFF	TGTGCCAGCTCACCTCAGACTAGCGGGGGGAACAATGAGCAGTTCTTC
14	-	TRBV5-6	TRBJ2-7	CASSSVANPYEQYF	TGTGCCAGCAGCTCAGTAGCAAATCCTTACGAGCAGTACTTC
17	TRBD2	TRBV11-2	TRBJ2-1	CASSLVSGLPGGGEQFF	TGTGCCAGCAGCTTAGTCTCGGGACTACCGGGTGGGGGTGAGCAGTTCTTC
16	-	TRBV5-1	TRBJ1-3	CASSFSPSSSGNTIYF	TGCGCCAGCAGCTTTTCACCGTCGAGCTCTGGAAACACCATATATTTT
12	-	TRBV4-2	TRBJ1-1	CASSLTGTEAFF	TGTGCCAGCAGCCTCACAGGGACTGAAGCTTTCTTT
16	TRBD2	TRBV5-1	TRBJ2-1	CASSIASGRASNEQFF	TGCGCCAGCAGCATTGCCAGCGGGAGGGCCTCCAATGAGCAGTTCTTC
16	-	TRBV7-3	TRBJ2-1	CASSLKAGETYNEQFF	TGTGCCAGCAGCTTAAAGGCAGGGGAGACCTACAATGAGCAGTTCTTC
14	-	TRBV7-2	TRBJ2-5	CASSLGTHQETQYF	TGTGCCAGCAGCTTAGGGACACACCAAGAGACCCAGTACTTC
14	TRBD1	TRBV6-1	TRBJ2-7	CASTRDRASYEQYF	TGTGCCAGCACGCGAGACAGGGCCTCCTACGAGCAGTACTTC
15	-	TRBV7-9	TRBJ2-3	CASSSTLGGADTQYF	TGTGCCAGCAGCTCAACCCTAGGAGGGGCAGATACGCAGTATTTT
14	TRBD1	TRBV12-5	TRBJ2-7	CASGVALRGYEQYF	TGTGCTAGTGGTGTTGCCCTCAGGGGGTACGAGCAGTACTTC
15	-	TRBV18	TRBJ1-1	CASSPLGSFGSEAFF	TGTGCCAGCTCACCTCTGGGGAGCTTTGGCTCTGAAGCTTTCTTT
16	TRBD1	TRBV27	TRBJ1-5	CASSLDRPGQGQPQHF	TGTGCCAGCAGTTTAGATCGTCCGGGACAGGGTCAGCCCCAGCATTTT
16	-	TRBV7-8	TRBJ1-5	CASSNQLQGSNQPQHF	TGTGCCAGCTCAAATCAACTTCAGGGGAGCAATCAGCCCCAGCATTTT
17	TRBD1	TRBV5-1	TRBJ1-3	CASSNPDRASSGNTIYF	TGCGCCAGCAGTAACCCGGACAGGGCAAGCTCTGGAAACACCATATATTTT
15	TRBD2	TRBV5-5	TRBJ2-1	CASSLEAGAGNEQFF	TGTGCCAGCAGCTTAGAAGCGGGAGCAGGAAATGAGCAGTTCTTC
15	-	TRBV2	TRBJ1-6	CASSGGSSYNSPLHF	TGTGCCAGCAGTGGTGGGAGCTCCTATAATTCACCCCTCCACTTT
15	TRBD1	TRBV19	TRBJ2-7	CASSIGGTDPYEQYF	TGTGCCAGTAGTATAGGAGGGACAGATCCCTACGAGCAGTACTTC
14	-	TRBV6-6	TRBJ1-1	CASSSIGEETEAFF	TGTGCCAGCAGTTCAATAGGGGAGGAGACTGAAGCTTTCTTT
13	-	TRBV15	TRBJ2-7	CATSRVEAHEQYF	TGTGCCACCAGCAGAGTGGAGGCGCACGAGCAGTACTTC
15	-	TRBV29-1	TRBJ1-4	CSVGVTGREDEKLFF	TGCAGCGTTGGGGTAACAGGGCGGGAGGATGAAAAACTGTTTTTT
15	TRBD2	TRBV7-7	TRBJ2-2	CASSLGPSGTGELFF	TGTGCCAGCAGCTTAGGCCCTAGCGGCACCGGGGAGCTGTTTTTT
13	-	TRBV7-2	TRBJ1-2	CASSLANKEGYTF	TGTGCCAGCAGCTTAGCCAACAAGGAGGGCTACACCTTC
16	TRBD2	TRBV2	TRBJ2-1	CASSAGLAGSYNEQFF	TGTGCCAGCAGTGCGGGACTAGCGGGCTCTTACAATGAGCAGTTCTTC
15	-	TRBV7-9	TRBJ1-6	CASSLVQVLNSPLHF	TGTGCCAGCAGCTTAGTACAGGTCCTTAATTCACCCCTCCACTTT
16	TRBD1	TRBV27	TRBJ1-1	CASRSSGGVLNTEAFF	TGTGCCAGCAGATCATCAGGGGGCGTCTTGAACACTGAAGCTTTCTTT
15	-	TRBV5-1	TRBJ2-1	CASSLVVVGGVEQFF	TGCGCCAGCAGCTTGGTTGTTGTGGGGGGTGTTGAGCAGTTCTTC
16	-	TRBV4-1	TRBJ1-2	CASSQDRGGGGAGYTF	TGCGCCAGCAGCCAAGATCGAGGCGGGGGCGGAGCCGGCTACACCTTC
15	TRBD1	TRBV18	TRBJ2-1	CASSPITGVSSEQFF	TGTGCCAGCTCACCAATAACAGGGGTCTCATCCGAGCAGTTCTTC
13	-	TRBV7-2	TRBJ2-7	CASTVAQGGEQYF	TGTGCCAGCACCGTAGCCCAGGGAGGAGAGCAGTACTTC
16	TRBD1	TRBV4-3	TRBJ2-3	CASSQRQGFGTDTQYF	TGCGCCAGCAGCCAAAGACAGGGGTTCGGCACAGATACGCAGTATTTT
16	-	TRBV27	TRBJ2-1	CASTGRGGGSYNEQFF	TGTGCCAGCACCGGACGAGGGGGAGGGTCCTACAATGAGCAGTTCTTC
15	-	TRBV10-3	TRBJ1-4	CAISELGQDNEKLFF	TGTGCCATCAGTGAGTTGGGACAAGATAATGAAAAACTGTTTTTT
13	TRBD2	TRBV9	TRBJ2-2	CASSAGEGGELFF	TGTGCCAGCAGCGCCGGGGAGGGCGGGGAGCTGTTTTTT
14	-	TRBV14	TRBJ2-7	CASSRAGGFYEQYF	TGTGCCAGCAGCCGGGCAGGGGGGTTCTACGAGCAGTACTTC
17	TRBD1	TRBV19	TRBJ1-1	CASSVTTGGNWVTEAFF	TGTGCCAGTAGTGTAACGACAGGGGGCAATTGGGTCACTGAAGCTTTCTTT
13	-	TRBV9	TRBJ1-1	CASSVGGSAEAFF	TGTGCCAGCAGCGTAGGAGGGTCGGCGGAAGCTTTCTTT
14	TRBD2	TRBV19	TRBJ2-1	CASGGLAGPNEQFF	TGTGCCAGCGGGGGGCTAGCGGGGCCCAATGAGCAGTTCTTC